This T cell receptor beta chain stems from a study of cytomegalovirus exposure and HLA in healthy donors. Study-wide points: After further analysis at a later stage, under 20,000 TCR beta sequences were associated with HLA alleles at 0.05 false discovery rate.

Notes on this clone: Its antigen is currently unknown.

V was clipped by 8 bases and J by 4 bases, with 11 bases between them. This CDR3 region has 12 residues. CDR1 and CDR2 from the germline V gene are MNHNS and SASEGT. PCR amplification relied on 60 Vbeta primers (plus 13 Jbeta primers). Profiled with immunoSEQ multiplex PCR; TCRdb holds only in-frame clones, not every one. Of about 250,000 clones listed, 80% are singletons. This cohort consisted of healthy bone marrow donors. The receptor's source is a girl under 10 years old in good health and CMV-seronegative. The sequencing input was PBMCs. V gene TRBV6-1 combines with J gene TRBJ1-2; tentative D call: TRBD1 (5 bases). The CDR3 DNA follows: TGTGCCAGCCAGGCAGACAGCTATGGCTACACCTTC. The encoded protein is CASQADSYGYTF.